This TCR beta chain was obtained from a study of beta chain features in type 1 diabetes. Study at large: Healthy donors and patients had similar age, gender and cell yields.

Points from the study as a whole: Among all four CD4+ subsets, Type 1 diabetes patients had TCRB CDR3s that were moderately but significantly shorter. At VDJ recombination sites, type 1 diabetes patients had fewer insertions and more deleted nucleotides. PCR could preferentially amplify shorter templates, alike in patients and controls. Among patients, naive, central memory and Treg TCRB repertoires appeared more similar than among healthy donors.

Remarks on this clone: Antigen unknown.

The J segment lost 0 bases and the V segment lost 5 bases, leaving 6 bases of the junction unmatched. This CDR3 comprises 16 residues. Germline CDR1 SGHTA, CDR2 FQGNSA. Every bit of the isolated RNA underwent reverse transcription, so sequencing read expressed TCRB transcripts. The data were produced by immunoSEQ multiplex PCR, yet TCRdb's version contains in-frame clones alone and is incomplete. This table has around 44,000 clones, 65% to 70% appearing once. The TCR originated in a woman between 18 and 29 years old with type 1 diabetes. The chain combines TRBV7-2 with TRBJ1-3, with 8 bases lining up with TRBD1. Sequenced input: Tregs from blood. The chain's CDR3 is CASSRQGADSGNTIYF. The DNA of the CDR3 is TGTGCCAGCAGCCGCCAGGGGGCAGACTCTGGAAACACCATATATTTT. Full variable domain (rest looked up from reference TRBV7-2 and TRBJ1-3): GAGVSQSPSNKVTEKGKDVELRCDPISGHTALYWYRQSLGQGLEFLIYFQGNSAPDKSGLPSDRFSAERTGGSVSTLTIQRTQQEDSAVYLCASSRQGADSGNTIYFGEGSWLTVV.